The 9 T cell receptor beta chains listed next were all sequenced from one sample in a study of CD8 T cells in ankylosing spondylitis. TCRdb fed the 5' RACE reads into MiXCR, producing one record per CDR3 protein. The sample yields 250,000 to 400,000 distinct CDR3 sequences, roughly 10% seen once. Sequenced sample: blood, either unsorted or a sorted T cell fraction (not recorded which). The source of these receptors is a female donor with ankylosing spondylitis or in good health (not recorded which).

This clonotype was counted between two and nine times. The chain links TRBV28 to TRBJ1-5; a weak D match, TRBD1 (5 bases). This CDR3 comprises 15 residues. Trimming took 0 bases from V and 1 from J, leaving 7 bases between them. Germline CDR1 and CDR2: MDHEN and SYDVKM. The CDR3 protein is CASSLWGVSNQPQHF. The CDR3 DNA reads TGTGCCAGCAGTTTATGGGGGGTGAGCAATCAGCCCCAGCATTTT.

The chain combines TRBV30 with TRBJ2-3; 10 nucleotides line up with TRBD2. The germline V gene encodes CDR1 GTSNPN and CDR2 SVGIG (reference sequence). This CDR3 has 15 amino acids. The V and J ends lost 0 bases and 2 bases, in that order; junction bases with no gene match: 2. The CDR3 spells CAWSVLAGSTDTQYF. CDR3 DNA sequence: TGTGCCTGGAGTGTACTAGCGGGATCCACAGATACGCAGTATTTT. The complete variable domain, with remaining parts taken from reference TRBV30 and TRBJ2-3, reads SQTIHQWPATLVQPVGSPLSLECTVEGTSNPNLYWYRQAAGRGLQLLFYSVGIGQISSEVPQNLSASRPQDRQFILSSKKLLLSDSGFYLCAWSVLAGSTDTQYFGPGTRLTVL.

This clonotype was counted a few times. The V gene is TRBV7-8, the J gene TRBJ2-7; 9 bases line up with TRBD2. The CDR3 has 16 amino acids. The V and J ends lost 5 bases and 1 base, in that order; junction bases with no gene match: 9. From germline, CDR1 is SGHVS and CDR2 FQNEAQ. CDR3 residues: CASSPQSGGWSYEQYF. The CDR3 DNA reads as TGTGCCAGCAGCCCACAAAGCGGGGGGTGGTCCTACGAGCAGTACTTC.

This clonotype was detected only a few times. A junction end diverges from the germline sequence, so it may reflect a read error. The V call is TRBV6-1, the J call TRBJ1-4; TRBD1 matches 9 bases. CDR3 length equals 13 residues. The germline gives CDR1 MNHNS, CDR2 SASEGT. The CDR3 DNA reads as TGTGCCAGCAGTGAAGAGGGGACAGGGACGATGGTTTTT. Its protein is CASSEEGTGTMVF.

This clonotype was observed at least ten times. The chain uses TRBV5-6 and TRBJ2-2; D remains unclear. From germline, CDR1 is SGHDT and CDR2 YYEEEE. The V end lost 4 bases, the J end lost 5 bases, and 9 bases lay between the germline ends. This CDR3 is 13 amino acids long. As DNA, the CDR3 is TGTGCCAGCAGCCACCGCATTACCGGGGAGCTGTTTTTT. This sequence encodes CASSHRITGELFF.

This clonotype was seen repeatedly, ten times or more. V is TRBV5-1 and J is TRBJ1-6; 7 nucleotides agree with TRBD1. Per germline, CDR1 SGHRS and CDR2 YFSETQ. The V gene end was trimmed by 1 base and the J gene end by 2 bases; junction bases not matched to a gene: 3. The CDR3 has 16 amino acids. The CDR3 DNA reads as TGCGCCAGCAGCTTGACAGGGGTCCCCTATAATTCACCCCTCCACTTT. This sequence encodes CASSLTGVPYNSPLHF.

The chain is built from TRBV7-6 and TRBJ2-7; 9 bases are shared with TRBD2. Germline assignment: CDR1 SGHVS and CDR2 FNYEAQ. This CDR3 has 14 amino acids. V was clipped by 6 bases and J by 6 bases; unmatched bases: 9. CDR3 DNA: TGTGCCAGCAGTCCTCTAGGACTAGCGCTCGAGCAGTACTTC. Translation: CASSPLGLALEQYF.

The chain has TRBV7-9 and TRBJ2-7; D unclear. CDR3 length: 12 amino acids. Looked up from germline, CDR1 is SEHNR and CDR2 is FQNEAQ (reference sequence). V lost 5 bases and J 4 bases, leaving 9 bases between the germline ends. The CDR3 protein is CASSITIYEQYF. Here the CDR3 DNA reads TGTGCCAGCAGCATTACCATTTACGAGCAGTACTTC. Using reference TRBV7-9 and TRBJ2-7 for the parts outside the CDR3, the full variable domain is DTGVSQNPRHKITKRGQNVTFRCDPISEHNRLYWYRQTLGQGPEFLTYFQNEAQLEKSRLLSDRFSAERPKGSFSTLEIQRTEQGDSAMYLCASSITIYEQYFGPGTRLTVT.

This clonotype occurred a few times. This chain uses TRBV29-1 with TRBJ1-4; 8 bases map to TRBD1. Germline V lookup: CDR1 SQVTM, CDR2 ANQGSEA. The CDR3 contains 17 residues. V lost 7 bases and J lost 4; bases outside the gene matches: 17. The CDR3 sequence: CSGPFRTGHSGNEKLFF. DNA for the CDR3: TGCAGCGGACCTTTTCGGACAGGGCATTCCGGTAATGAAAAACTGTTTTTT.